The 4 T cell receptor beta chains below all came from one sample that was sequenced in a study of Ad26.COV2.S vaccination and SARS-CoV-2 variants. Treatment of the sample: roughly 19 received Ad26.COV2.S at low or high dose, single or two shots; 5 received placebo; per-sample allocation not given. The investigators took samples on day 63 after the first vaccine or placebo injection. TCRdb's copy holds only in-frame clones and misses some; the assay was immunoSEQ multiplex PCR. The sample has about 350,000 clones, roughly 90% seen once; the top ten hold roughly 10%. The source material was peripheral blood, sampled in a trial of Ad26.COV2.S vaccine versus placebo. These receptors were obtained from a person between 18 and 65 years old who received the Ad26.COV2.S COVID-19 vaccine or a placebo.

CDR3 DNA: TGTGCCAGCAGCCACTTAGCGGGAAACTCCTACGAGCAGTACTTC. It translates to CASSHLAGNSYEQYF. The chain recombines TRBV6-6 with TRBJ2-7; 8 nucleotides line up with TRBD2. The CDR3 sequence is 15 residues long. The germline gives CDR1 MNHNY, CDR2 SVGAGI (reference sequence). V gave up 6 bases and J gave up 0 bases; unmatched junction bases: 7.

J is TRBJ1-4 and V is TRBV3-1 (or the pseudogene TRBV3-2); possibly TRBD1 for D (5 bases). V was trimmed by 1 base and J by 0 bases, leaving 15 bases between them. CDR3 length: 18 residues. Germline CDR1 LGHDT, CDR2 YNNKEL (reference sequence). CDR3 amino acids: CASSQGAGRTPTNEKLFF. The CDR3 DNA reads TGTGCCAGCAGCCAAGGGGCAGGGAGGACCCCAACTAATGAAAAACTGTTTTTT.

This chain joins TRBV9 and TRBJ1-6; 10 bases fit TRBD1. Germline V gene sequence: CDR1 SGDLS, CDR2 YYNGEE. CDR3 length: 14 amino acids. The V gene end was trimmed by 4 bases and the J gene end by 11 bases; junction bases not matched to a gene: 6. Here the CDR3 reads CASSLGQGTPPLHF. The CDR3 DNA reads TGTGCCAGCAGCCTGGGACAGGGGACCCCACCCCTCCACTTT.

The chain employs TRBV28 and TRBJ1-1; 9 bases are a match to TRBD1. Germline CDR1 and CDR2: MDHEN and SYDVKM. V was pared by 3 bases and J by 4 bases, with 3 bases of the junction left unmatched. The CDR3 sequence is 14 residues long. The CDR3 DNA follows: TGTGCCAGCAGTTTTCCGGGACAGGGCACTGAAGCTTTCTTT. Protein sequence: CASSFPGQGTEAFF.